This T cell receptor (beta chain) originates from a study of vaccination and CD4 T cells after COVID-19. Germline assignment: CDR1 LGHNA and CDR2 YNFKEQ. The V and J ends lost 3 bases and 1 base, in that order; junction bases with no gene match: 8. This CDR3 has 17 amino acids. This clonotype has a handful of counts. Its antigen is still unknown. Sequencing of DNA taken from cultured CD4+ T cells relied on the Oncomine TCR Beta short-read assay. TCRdb processed the PCR reads anew with MiXCR; each CDR3 protein has one entry. The sample lists about 5,200 distinct CDR3 sequences, about 25% occurring once. Treatment: roughly 10-day PBMC culture with coronavirus spike peptide pools or control peptides (ViraFEST assay).

The clonotype comes from a human donor who had recovered from COVID-19. The chain couples TRBV4-2 to TRBJ2-7; TRBD2 agrees at 11 bases. The sample was CD4+ T cells from blood, cultured in vitro, taken after SARS-CoV-2 vaccination. The CDR3 nucleotides read TGTGCCAGCAGCCAGACCCTAGCGGGGGGACAATCCTACGAGCAGTACTTC. Amino acids: CASSQTLAGGQSYEQYF.